The 21 T cell receptor beta chains below come from one sample, sequenced in a study of T cell changes during pregnancy in multiple sclerosis. TCRdb keeps only in-frame clones here, not all; method: immunoSEQ multiplex PCR. This table holds approximately 60,000 clones, about nine tenths found once. Sequenced material: peripheral blood, taken in the first trimester of pregnancy. These receptors all come from a female donor with multiple sclerosis, enrolled in a pregnancy study.

Only one count was recorded for this clone. The rearrangement joins TRBV9 to TRBJ2-4, with 7 bases identical to TRBD1. Germline loops: CDR1 SGDLS, CDR2 YYNGEE. The trim removed 0 bases at V and 9 bases at J, leaving 9 bases unmatched. This CDR3 comprises 15 residues. The CDR3 bases are TGTGCCAGCAGCGTAGAGGGGACAGTCGGTGGCATTCAGTACTTC. This translates into CASSVEGTVGGIQYF.

The chain links TRBV9 to TRBJ2-5; TRBD2 matches at 9 bases. Trimming removed 3 bases from V and 5 bases from J; junction bases left unmatched: 8. CDR1 and CDR2 (germline): SGDLS, YYNGEE. The CDR3 has 15 amino acids. CDR3 region: CASSASTSGRETQYF. The CDR3 DNA sequence: TGTGCCAGCAGCGCTTCGACTAGCGGAAGGGAGACCCAGTACTTC. The full variable domain, in which reference TRBV9 and TRBJ2-5 provide the parts outside the CDR3, is DSGVTQTPKHLITATGQRVTLRCSPRSGDLSVYWYQQSLDQGLQFLIQYYNGEERAKGNILERFSAQQFPDLHSELNLSSLELGDSALYFCASSASTSGRETQYFGPGTRLLVL.

The J gene is TRBJ1-1, the V gene TRBV19; 9 nucleotides agree with TRBD1. V trimming: 5 bases; J trimming: 5 bases; junction bases outside the gene matches: 9. The CDR3 is made up of 15 amino acids. The germline V gene has CDR1 LNHDA and CDR2 SQIVND (reference sequence). The chain's CDR3 is CASSPYRGPRTEAFF. The CDR3 nucleotides are TGTGCCAGTAGTCCCTACAGGGGGCCAAGGACTGAAGCTTTCTTT.

The chain uses TRBV4-3 and TRBJ1-5; D might be TRBD1 (6 bases). CDR1 is LGHNA and CDR2 is YSLEER in the germline V gene. Trimming cost V 4 bases and J 7 bases, with 14 bases left between them. The CDR3 covers 14 residues. CDR3 in amino acids: CASSLRGGDQPQHF. The CDR3 DNA follows: TGCGCCAGCAGCCTTCGAGGGGGTGACCAGCCCCAGCATTTT.

The J gene is TRBJ1-2, the V gene TRBV25-1; D perhaps matches TRBD1 (5 bases). Germline loops: CDR1 MGHDK, CDR2 SYGVNS. Between the trimmed V and J ends, which lost 6 bases and 5 bases, there was a span of 19 bases. The CDR3 totals 15 residues. Written as DNA, the CDR3 is TGTGCCAGCAGCCAATCCCCAGGGATTTTTTATGGCTACACCTTC. This codes for CASSQSPGIFYGYTF.

The chain employs TRBV15 and TRBJ1-4, with D possibly matching TRBD1 (6 bases). The V end was cut by 5 bases, the J end by 0 bases, with 10 bases between. The germline gives CDR1 LNHNV, CDR2 YYDKDF (reference sequence). The CDR3 runs to 15 residues. The CDR3 DNA reads as TGTGCCACCAGCGAAGGGACACCAACTAATGAAAAACTGTTTTTT. This codes for CATSEGTPTNEKLFF.

The chain has TRBV5-1 and TRBJ2-2; D perhaps matches TRBD1 (5 bases). CDR3 size: 17 residues. Trimming took off 1 base at V and 0 bases at J, with 13 bases between the two ends. From germline, CDR1 is SGHRS and CDR2 YFSETQ. The CDR3 is CASSLRSWGANTGELFF. For the CDR3, the DNA is TGCGCCAGCAGCTTGAGGTCATGGGGCGCGAACACCGGGGAGCTGTTTTTT. The entire variable domain, with the rest obtained from reference TRBV5-1 and TRBJ2-2, is as follows: KAGVTQTPRYLIKTRGQQVTLSCSPISGHRSVSWYQQTPGQGLQFLFEYFSETQRNKGNFPGRFSGRQFSNSRSEMNVSTLELGDSALYLCASSLRSWGANTGELFFGEGSRLTVL.

This sequence joins TRBV4-2 and TRBJ2-1, with D perhaps matching TRBD2 (6 bases). The CDR3 is 16 residues long. Germline-derived CDR1 and CDR2 are LGHNA and YNFKEQ. V dropped 0 bases and J dropped 3 bases, with 12 bases sitting between them. The chain's CDR3 is CASSQEVTRIYNEQFF. The DNA for the CDR3 is TGTGCCAGCAGCCAAGAGGTGACTAGAATCTACAATGAGCAGTTCTTC.

This sequence joins TRBV27 and TRBJ2-7; 9 nucleotides agree with TRBD2. The germline gives CDR1 MNHEY, CDR2 SMNVEV (reference sequence). The CDR3 contains 15 residues. The junction had 4 bases not matched to a gene; V was cut back by 2 bases and J by 2 bases. CDR3 residues: CASSLGSGRPYEQYF. The CDR3, as DNA: TGTGCCAGCAGTTTAGGTAGCGGGAGACCCTACGAGCAGTACTTC.

This chain uses TRBV5-8 with TRBJ2-7, with a tentative D call TRBD2 (5 bases). Trimming took 3 bases from V and 2 from J, leaving 9 bases between them. The V gene's germline CDR1 is SGHTS and CDR2 YDEGEE. The CDR3 length is 13 residues. The CDR3 reads CASSSSRPYEQYF. CDR3 in DNA: TGTGCCAGCAGCTCTAGCCGCCCCTACGAGCAGTACTTC.

The V gene is TRBV5-1, the J gene TRBJ2-7, with 10 bases matching TRBD2. V lost 4 bases to trimming and J lost 4 bases; unmatched junction nucleotides: 8. CDR1 is SGHRS and CDR2 is YFSETQ in the germline V gene. The CDR3 is 15 amino acids. CDR3 loop: CASSPLTSGTYEQYF. The CDR3, as DNA: TGCGCCAGCAGCCCCCTCACTAGCGGGACTTACGAGCAGTACTTC.

CDR3 sequence: CASSQAGGSSGNTIYF. The CDR3 DNA follows: TGTGCCAGCAGCCAAGCCGGGGGTAGCTCTGGAAACACCATATATTTT. The chain has TRBV4-2 and TRBJ1-3, with a tentative D call TRBD1 (5 bases). Germline CDR1 reads LGHNA; CDR2 reads YNFKEQ. Trimming removed 1 base at V and 0 bases at J, with 10 bases between. The CDR3 totals 16 residues.

CDR3 DNA sequence: TGTGCCAGCAGACCCGGCCGCGGGAGGCCTGGGGAGCAGTACTTC. Translation: CASRPGRGRPGEQYF. The chain uses TRBV27 and TRBJ2-7; 8 bases are shared with TRBD2. CDR1 is MNHEY and CDR2 is SMNVEV in the germline V gene (reference sequence). CDR3 size: 15 residues. V shed 6 bases, J shed 7 bases, and the junction held 14 bases outside the gene matches.

The chain carries TRBV27 and TRBJ2-5, with D maybe TRBD2 (5 bases). CDR1 MNHEY and CDR2 SMNVEV come from the germline V gene (reference sequence). Trimming pared 4 bases from V and 5 bases from J, leaving 14 bases between. The CDR3 totals 14 residues. The DNA for the CDR3 is TGTGCCAGCAGTTCCTCGATAACTAGGGAGACCCAGTACTTC. Its translation is CASSSSITRETQYF.

The CDR3 loop is CASSLLAGGQGDTQYF. The DNA for the CDR3 is TGTGCCAGCAGCTTACTAGCGGGAGGGCAGGGAGATACGCAGTATTTT. V usage is TRBV7-3 and J usage is TRBJ2-3; 12 positions agree with TRBD2. Germline V gives CDR1 SGHTA, CDR2 FQGTGA. CDR3 length: 16 residues. J was trimmed by 5 bases and V by 2 bases; bases with no gene match: 5.

This sequence joins TRBV15 and TRBJ2-3; 9 nucleotides align to TRBD2. The trim removed 0 bases at V and 5 bases at J, leaving 6 bases unmatched. This CDR3 region has 16 residues. Looked up from germline, CDR1 is LNHNV and CDR2 is YYDKDF (reference sequence). The CDR3 DNA is TGTGCCACCAGCAGAGATGGCGGGAGGGCCGGAGATACGCAGTATTTT. Protein product: CATSRDGGRAGDTQYF.

V and J are TRBV11-2 and TRBJ1-4, with 10 positions matching TRBD1. The CDR3 has 16 amino acids. The germline V gene has CDR1 SGHAT and CDR2 FQNNGV. Trimming at V came to 1 base and at J to 8 bases, leaving 7 bases not matched to a gene. The CDR3 reads CASSLGRQGAFEKLFF. The CDR3 DNA reads as TGTGCCAGCAGCTTAGGACGACAGGGGGCGTTCGAAAAACTGTTTTTT.

This rearrangement joins TRBV4-2 to TRBJ1-2, with 12 positions matching TRBD1. V shed 1 base, J shed 7 bases, and the junction held 10 bases outside the gene matches. Germline CDR1 reads LGHNA; CDR2 reads YNFKEQ. The CDR3 sequence is 17 residues long. The CDR3 coding sequence is TGTGCCAGCAGCCAAGTGGGACAGGGACAGGGGGCGAGTGGCTACACCTTC. Encoded protein: CASSQVGQGQGASGYTF.

V usage is TRBV4-2 and J usage is TRBJ2-7; 9 nucleotides match TRBD1. Trimming removed 4 bases from V and 6 bases from J; junction bases left unmatched: 13. This CDR3 region has 16 residues. Germline CDR1 reads LGHNA; CDR2 reads YNFKEQ. CDR3: CASSPSSGTGPLEQYF. Written as DNA, the CDR3 is TGTGCCAGCAGCCCATCCTCCGGGACAGGGCCTCTCGAGCAGTACTTC.

V gene TRBV27 combines with J gene TRBJ2-1; 8 bases are a match to TRBD1. Germline V CDR1 and CDR2: MNHEY, SMNVEV (reference sequence). J lost 5 bases, V lost 5 bases, and 11 bases had no gene match. CDR3 size: 16 residues. The CDR3 sequence: CASSPYRTGPNNEQFF. CDR3 nucleotides: TGTGCCAGCAGTCCATACCGGACAGGGCCTAACAATGAGCAGTTCTTC.

The rearrangement joins TRBV21-1 to TRBJ1-1; TRBD1, the table's D call, lacks a check against the DNA. TRBV21-1 is a known pseudogene. This CDR3 has 15 amino acids. This CDR3 reads CASSKEGTGGTEAFF. CDR3 bases: TGTGCCAGCAGCAAAGAAGGGACAGGGGGCACTGAAGCTTTCTTT.